In this sample, the clone carrying this T cell receptor (beta chain) turned up a few times. These data come from a study of T-cell reconstitution after alpha-beta-depleted transplantation in children. Preparation of the TCRbeta library involved a method that used unique molecular identifiers. TCRdb re-analysed the PCR reads in MiXCR, keeping a single row per CDR3 protein. The data hold some 500,000 distinct CDR3 sequences, with 18% observed a single time. Per germline, CDR1 SEHNR and CDR2 FQNEAQ (reference sequence). The CDR3 is 16 residues long. V shed 5 bases, J shed 7 bases, and the junction held 8 bases outside the gene matches.

The chain recombines TRBV7-9 with TRBJ2-2; 12 bases map to TRBD2. The receptor was isolated from a human donor who donated a stem cell graft to a child with acute lymphoblastic leukemia. The source was PBMCs from the stem cell graft donor, collected from the stem cell graft. The CDR3 spells CASSQPTGLAGGELFF. CDR3 nucleotide sequence: TGTGCCAGCAGCCAGCCTACGGGACTAGCGGGCGGGGAGCTGTTTTTT.